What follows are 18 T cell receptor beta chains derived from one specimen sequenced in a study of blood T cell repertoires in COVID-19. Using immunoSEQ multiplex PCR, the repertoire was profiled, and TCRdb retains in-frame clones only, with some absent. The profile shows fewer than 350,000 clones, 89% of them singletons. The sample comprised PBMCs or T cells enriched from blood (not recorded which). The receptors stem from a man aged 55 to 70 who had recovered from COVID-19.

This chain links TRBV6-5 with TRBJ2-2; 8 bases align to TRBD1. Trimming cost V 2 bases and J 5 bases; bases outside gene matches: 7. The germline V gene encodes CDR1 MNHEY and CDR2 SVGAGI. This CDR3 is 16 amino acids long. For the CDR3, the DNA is TGTGCCAGCAGTTACCAGGGGGCTCTCGGAACCGGGGAGCTGTTTTTT. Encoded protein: CASSYQGALGTGELFF.

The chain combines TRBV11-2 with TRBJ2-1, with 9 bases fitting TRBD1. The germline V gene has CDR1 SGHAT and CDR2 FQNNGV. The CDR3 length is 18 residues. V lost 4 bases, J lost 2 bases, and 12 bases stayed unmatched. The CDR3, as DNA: TGTGCCAGCAGCTCCCCCCGGGTGGGACAGGGACCCTACAATGAGCAGTTCTTC. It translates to CASSSPRVGQGPYNEQFF. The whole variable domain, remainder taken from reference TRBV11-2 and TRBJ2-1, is EAGVAQSPRYKIIEKRQSVAFWCNPISGHATLYWYQQILGQGPKLLIQFQNNGVVDDSQLPKDRFSAERLKGVDSTLKIQPAKLEDSAVYLCASSSPRVGQGPYNEQFFGPGTRLTVL.

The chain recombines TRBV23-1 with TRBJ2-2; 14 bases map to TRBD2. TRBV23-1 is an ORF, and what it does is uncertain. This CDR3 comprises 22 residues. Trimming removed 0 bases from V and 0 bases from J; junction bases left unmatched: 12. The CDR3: CASSQSVLGLAGAQANTGELFF. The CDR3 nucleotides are TGCGCCAGCAGTCAATCGGTACTGGGACTAGCGGGAGCCCAGGCGAACACCGGGGAGCTGTTTTTT.

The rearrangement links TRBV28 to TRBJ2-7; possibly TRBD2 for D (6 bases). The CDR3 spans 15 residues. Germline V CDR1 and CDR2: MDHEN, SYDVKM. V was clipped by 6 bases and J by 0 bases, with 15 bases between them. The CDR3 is CASRRGGESSYEQYF. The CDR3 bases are TGTGCCAGCAGACGTGGCGGGGAGAGCTCCTACGAGCAGTACTTC.

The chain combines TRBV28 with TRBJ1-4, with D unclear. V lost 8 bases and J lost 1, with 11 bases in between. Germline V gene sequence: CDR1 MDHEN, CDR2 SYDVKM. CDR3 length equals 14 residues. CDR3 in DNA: TGTGCCAGCGGAGGAGGTGGAACTAATGAAAAACTGTTTTTT. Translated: CASGGGGTNEKLFF.

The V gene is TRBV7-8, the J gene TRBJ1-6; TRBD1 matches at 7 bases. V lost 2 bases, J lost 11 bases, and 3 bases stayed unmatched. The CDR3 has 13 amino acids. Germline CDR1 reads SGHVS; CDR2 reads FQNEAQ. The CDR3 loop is CASSLSQGAPLHF. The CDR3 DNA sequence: TGTGCCAGCAGCTTAAGCCAGGGGGCACCCCTCCACTTT.

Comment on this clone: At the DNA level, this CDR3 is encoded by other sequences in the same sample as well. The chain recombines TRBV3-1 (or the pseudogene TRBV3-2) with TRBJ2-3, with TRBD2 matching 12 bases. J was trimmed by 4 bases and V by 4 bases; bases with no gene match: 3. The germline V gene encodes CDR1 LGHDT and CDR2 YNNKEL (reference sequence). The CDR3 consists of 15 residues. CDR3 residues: CASSRLAGGPDTQYF. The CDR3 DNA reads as TGTGCCAGCAGCCGGCTAGCGGGAGGGCCAGATACGCAGTATTTT.

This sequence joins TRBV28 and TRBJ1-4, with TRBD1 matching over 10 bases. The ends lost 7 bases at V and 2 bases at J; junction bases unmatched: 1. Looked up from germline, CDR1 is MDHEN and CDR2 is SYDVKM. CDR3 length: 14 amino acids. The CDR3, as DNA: TGTGCCAGCAAGACAGGGGGCACTAATGAAAAACTGTTTTTT. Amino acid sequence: CASKTGGTNEKLFF.

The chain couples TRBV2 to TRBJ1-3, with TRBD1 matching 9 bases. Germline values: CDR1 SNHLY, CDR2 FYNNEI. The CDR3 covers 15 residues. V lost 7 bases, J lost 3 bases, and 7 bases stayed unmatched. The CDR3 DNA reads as TGTGCCAGCACATCGGACAGGGGTTATGGAAACACCATATATTTT. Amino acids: CASTSDRGYGNTIYF.

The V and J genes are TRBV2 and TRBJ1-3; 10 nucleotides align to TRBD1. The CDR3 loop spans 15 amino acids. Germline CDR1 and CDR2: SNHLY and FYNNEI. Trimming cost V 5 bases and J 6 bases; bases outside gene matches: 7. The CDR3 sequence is CASSSRTGGKNTIYF. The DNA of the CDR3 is TGTGCCAGCAGTTCTCGGACAGGGGGTAAAAACACCATATATTTT. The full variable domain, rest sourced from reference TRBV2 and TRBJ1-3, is EPEVTQTPSHQVTQMGQEVILRCVPISNHLYFYWYRQILGQKVEFLVSFYNNEISEKSEIFDDQFSVERPDGSNFTLKIRSTKLEDSAMYFCASSSRTGGKNTIYFGEGSWLTVV.

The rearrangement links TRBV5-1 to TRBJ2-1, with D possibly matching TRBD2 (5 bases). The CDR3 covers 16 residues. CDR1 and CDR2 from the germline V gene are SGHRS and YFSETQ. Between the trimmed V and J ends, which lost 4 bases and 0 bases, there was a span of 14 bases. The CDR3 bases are TGCGCCAGCAGCGAGGGCGCAGCGAGCTCCTACAATGAGCAGTTCTTC. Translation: CASSEGAASSYNEQFF.

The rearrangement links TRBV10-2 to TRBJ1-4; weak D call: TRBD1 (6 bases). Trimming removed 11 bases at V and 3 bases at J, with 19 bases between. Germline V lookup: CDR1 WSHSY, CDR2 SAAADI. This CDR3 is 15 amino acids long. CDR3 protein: CAARSGGMPNEKLFF. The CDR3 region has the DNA TGCGCCGCGAGGTCGGGGGGCATGCCTAATGAAAAACTGTTTTTT.

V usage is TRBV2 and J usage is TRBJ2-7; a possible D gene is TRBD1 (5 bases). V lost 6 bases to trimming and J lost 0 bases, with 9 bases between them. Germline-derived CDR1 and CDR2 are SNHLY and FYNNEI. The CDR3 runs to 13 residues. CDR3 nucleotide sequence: TGTGCCAGCAGCGTAGACAGCTCCTACGAGCAGTACTTC. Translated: CASSVDSSYEQYF.

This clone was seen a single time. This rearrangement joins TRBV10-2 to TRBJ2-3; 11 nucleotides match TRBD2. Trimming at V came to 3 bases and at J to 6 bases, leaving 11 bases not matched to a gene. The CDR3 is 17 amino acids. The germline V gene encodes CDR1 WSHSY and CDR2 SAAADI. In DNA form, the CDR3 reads TGCGCCAGCAGTGATGGTGTTAGCGGGAGGGGCAGGGATACGCAGTATTTT. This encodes CASSDGVSGRGRDTQYF.

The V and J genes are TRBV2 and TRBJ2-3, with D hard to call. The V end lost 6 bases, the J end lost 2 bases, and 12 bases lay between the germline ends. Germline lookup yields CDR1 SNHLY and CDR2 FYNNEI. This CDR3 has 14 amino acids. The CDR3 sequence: CASSARASTDTQYF. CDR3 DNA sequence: TGTGCCAGCAGCGCTAGAGCTTCCACAGATACGCAGTATTTT.

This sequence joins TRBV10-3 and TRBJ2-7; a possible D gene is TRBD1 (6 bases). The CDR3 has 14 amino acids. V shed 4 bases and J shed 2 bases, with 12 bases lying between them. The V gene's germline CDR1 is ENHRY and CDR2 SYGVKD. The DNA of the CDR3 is TGTGCCATCAGTGGGGGGCAGGGAGCCTACGAGCAGTACTTC. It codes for CAISGGQGAYEQYF.

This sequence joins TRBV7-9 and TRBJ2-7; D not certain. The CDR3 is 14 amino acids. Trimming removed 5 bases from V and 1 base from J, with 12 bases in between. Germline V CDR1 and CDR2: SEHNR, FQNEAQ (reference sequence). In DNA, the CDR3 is TGTGCCAGCAGCCCCCCGTCACAATCCTACGAGCAGTACTTC. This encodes CASSPPSQSYEQYF.

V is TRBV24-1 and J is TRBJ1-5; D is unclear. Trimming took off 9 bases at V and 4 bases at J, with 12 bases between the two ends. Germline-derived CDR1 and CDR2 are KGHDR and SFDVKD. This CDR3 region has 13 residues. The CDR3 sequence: CATGGQQNQPQHF. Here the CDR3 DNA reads TGTGCCACCGGAGGGCAGCAAAATCAGCCCCAGCATTTT.